The 9 T cell receptor beta chains presented below share a single source sample, sequenced in a study of T cell responses to AZD1222 COVID-19 vaccine. Measured with immunoSEQ multiplex PCR; TCRdb has only the in-frame clones, and not every one. Among around 70,000 clones listed, 87% were seen once. The material was peripheral blood, obtained 28 days after the second AZD1222 dose. Receptors were obtained from an adult who received the AZD1222 COVID-19 vaccine.

This chain links TRBV5-1 with TRBJ1-3; no clear D. Per the germline V gene, CDR1 is SGHRS and CDR2 is YFSETQ. This CDR3 is 16 amino acids long. V was shortened by 1 base and J by 2 bases, with 13 bases between the two germline ends. The CDR3, as DNA: TGCGCCAGCAGCTTGAGTGGCAGCTCGGCTGGAAACACCATATATTTT. Translation gives CASSLSGSSAGNTIYF.

This clone has only a few counts. The chain combines TRBV6-6 with TRBJ2-7; D might be TRBD1 or TRBD2, each matching 5 bases. The CDR3 length is 14 residues. Trimming removed 6 bases from V and 7 bases from J, with 19 bases in between. The germline V gene encodes CDR1 MNHNY and CDR2 SVGAGI (reference sequence). The CDR3 region has the DNA TGTGCCAGCAGCCGGGACGGACCCTCTCGGGAGCAGTACTTC. Its protein product is CASSRDGPSREQYF.

The chain is built from TRBV6-2 or TRBV6-3 and TRBJ2-7, with D possibly matching TRBD2 (6 bases). Trimming shortened V by 2 bases and J by 3 bases, and 11 bases separated the two germline ends. The CDR3 totals 14 residues. CDR1 is MNHEY and CDR2 is SVGEGT in the germline V gene. The CDR3: CASSYRAGLYEQYF. CDR3 nucleotide sequence: TGTGCCAGCAGTTACCGAGCGGGCCTCTACGAGCAGTACTTC.

The chain joins TRBV7-2 to TRBJ1-3, with 7 positions matching TRBD1. This CDR3 region has 16 residues. Germline values: CDR1 SGHTA, CDR2 FQGNSA. The junction had 11 bases not matched to a gene; V was cut back by 5 bases and J by 4 bases. The CDR3 protein is CASSARQGREGNTIYF. The CDR3 coding sequence is TGTGCCAGCAGCGCGCGACAGGGACGAGAGGGAAACACCATATATTTT. Full variable domain (remainder filled in from reference TRBV7-2 and TRBJ1-3): GAGVSQSPSNKVTEKGKDVELRCDPISGHTALYWYRQSLGQGLEFLIYFQGNSAPDKSGLPSDRFSAERTGGSVSTLTIQRTQQEDSAVYLCASSARQGREGNTIYFGEGSWLTVV.

V usage is TRBV5-6 and J usage is TRBJ2-7; D remains ambiguous. This CDR3 has 14 amino acids. The V and J ends lost 2 bases and 0 bases respectively, with 9 bases between them. The germline V gene has CDR1 SGHDT and CDR2 YYEEEE. In DNA form, the CDR3 reads TGTGCCAGCAGCTTCAACAGCTTCTCCTACGAGCAGTACTTC. This gives the protein CASSFNSFSYEQYF.

V usage is TRBV18 and J usage is TRBJ1-1, with D unclear. Trimming stripped 3 bases from V and 7 bases from J, with 12 bases between. CDR1 KGHSH and CDR2 LQKENI come from the germline V gene. CDR3 length: 13 residues. The CDR3 loop reads CASSPRESSEAFF. CDR3 in DNA: TGTGCCAGCTCACCGCGGGAATCGAGTGAAGCTTTCTTT.

The CDR3 protein is CARSLIRGNTDTQYF. The DNA for the CDR3 is TGTGCCAGAAGCTTAATCCGCGGTAACACAGATACGCAGTATTTT. J is TRBJ2-3 and V is TRBV7-5; the table names TRBD2, a call not compared with the DNA. TRBV7-5 is described as a pseudogene. The CDR3 runs to 15 residues.

This chain connects TRBV6-5 to TRBJ2-1, with D perhaps matching TRBD1 (6 bases). V was trimmed by 10 bases and J by 3 bases, leaving 16 bases between them. This CDR3 spans 14 amino acids. Germline V gives CDR1 MNHEY, CDR2 SVGAGI. The chain's CDR3 is CATQTGGHYNEQFF. The CDR3 DNA reads TGTGCCACGCAGACTGGGGGACACTACAATGAGCAGTTCTTC.

The chain is built from TRBV6-1 and TRBJ1-6, with 9 bases matching TRBD1. Germline CDR1 and CDR2: MNHNS and SASEGT. The CDR3 runs to 15 residues. The J segment lost 13 bases and the V segment lost 3 bases, leaving 10 bases of the junction unmatched. The DNA of the CDR3 is TGTGCCAGCAGTGATGGGGACAGGGAAATTCGGCCCCTCCACTTT. Its translation: CASSDGDREIRPLHF.